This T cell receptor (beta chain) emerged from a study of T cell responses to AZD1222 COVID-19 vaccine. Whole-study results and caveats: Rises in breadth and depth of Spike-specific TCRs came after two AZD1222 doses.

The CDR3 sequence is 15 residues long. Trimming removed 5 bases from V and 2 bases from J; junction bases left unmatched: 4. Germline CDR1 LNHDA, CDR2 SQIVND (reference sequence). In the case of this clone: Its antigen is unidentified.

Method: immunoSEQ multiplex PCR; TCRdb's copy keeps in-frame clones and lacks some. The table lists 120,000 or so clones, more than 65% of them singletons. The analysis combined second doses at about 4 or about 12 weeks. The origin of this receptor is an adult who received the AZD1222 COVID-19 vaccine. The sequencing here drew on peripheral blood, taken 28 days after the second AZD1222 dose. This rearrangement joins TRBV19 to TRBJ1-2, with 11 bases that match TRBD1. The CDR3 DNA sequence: TGTGCCAGTAGTCCTCGGACAGGGGGCAACTATGGCTACACCTTC. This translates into CASSPRTGGNYGYTF.